Shown below are 27 T cell receptor beta chains from a single sample sequenced in a study of blood T cells in healthy people across ages. A J-beta primer mix and a sample-barcoded 5' primer were used in a second PCR of roughly 6 to 11 cycles. One entry per CDR3 protein results from TCRdb running MiXCR on the 5' RACE reads. The repertoire holds about 830,000 distinct CDR3 sequences, 62% seen once, with roughly a quarter in the top ten. Material for sequencing was blood. The receptor source for this set is a man aged 25 to 45 in good health.

V usage is TRBV9 and J usage is TRBJ2-5; unclear D gene. CDR3 size: 15 residues. From germline, CDR1 is SGDLS and CDR2 YYNGEE. With 0 bases removed from V and 6 bases from J, the gap between germline ends came to 15 bases. CDR3 bases: TGTGCCAGCAGCGTAGTGGCCGAGACGGGTCAGACCCAGTACTTC. Residues: CASSVVAETGQTQYF.

This clonotype was observed once. The rearrangement uses TRBV3-1 and TRBJ2-4; D call uncertain. The tail of the sequence fits TRBJ2-7 better, so the J call may be wrong. From germline, CDR1 is LGHDT and CDR2 YNNKEL (reference sequence). The CDR3 has 13 amino acids. DNA for the CDR3: TGTGCCAGCAGCCAAGTAATGGTTAGCGAGCAGTACTTC. It codes for CASSQVMVSEQYF.

This chain connects TRBV3-1 to TRBJ2-1; 8 bases are shared with TRBD2. V dropped 1 base and J dropped 2; count of bases not matched to a gene: 7. Germline V gene lookup returns CDR1 LGHDT and CDR2 YNNKEL (reference sequence). The CDR3 spans 17 residues. The CDR3 DNA is TGTGCCAGCAGCCAAGGACCGACTAGCGAAGCCTACAATGAGCAGTTCTTC. This translates into CASSQGPTSEAYNEQFF.

The chain employs TRBV4-3 and TRBJ1-2; 9 bases map to TRBD1. Losses at the gene ends were 0 bases for V and 0 bases for J; bases not matched to a gene: 11. CDR1 and CDR2 from the germline V gene are LGHNA and YSLEER. There are 19 residues in the CDR3. CDR3 DNA sequence: TGCGCCAGCAGCCAAGATACCCGGGACAGGGACCCCCCTAACTATGGCTACACCTTC. As protein: CASSQDTRDRDPPNYGYTF.

The chain couples TRBV4-2 to TRBJ2-1; 7 nucleotides line up with TRBD2. J was trimmed by 4 bases and V by 0 bases; bases with no gene match: 9. This CDR3 has 17 amino acids. The germline gives CDR1 LGHNA, CDR2 YNFKEQ. CDR3 protein: CASSQDHPSGLYNEQFF. CDR3 DNA sequence: TGTGCCAGCAGCCAAGATCACCCTAGCGGACTATACAATGAGCAGTTCTTC.

The gene calls are TRBV6-5 and TRBJ2-2; D uncertain. Trimming left V 5 bases short and J 3 bases short, with 7 bases between. Germline V gene lookup returns CDR1 MNHEY and CDR2 SVGAGI. This CDR3 has 13 residues. The CDR3 sequence is CASSPPYTGELFF. DNA of the CDR3: TGTGCCAGCAGTCCCCCGTACACCGGGGAGCTGTTTTTT.

This chain's CDR3 is CASTMDRGRGDTQYF. DNA for the CDR3: TGTGCCAGCACCATGGACAGGGGGCGCGGAGATACGCAGTATTTT. V and J are TRBV7-9 and TRBJ2-3; TRBD1 matches 11 bases. Germline CDR1 is SEHNR and CDR2 is FQNEAQ (reference sequence). The CDR3 has 15 amino acids. The ends lost 7 bases at V and 5 bases at J; junction bases unmatched: 8.

The rearrangement uses TRBV25-1 and TRBJ2-7; D gene ambiguous. Looked up from germline, CDR1 is MGHDK and CDR2 is SYGVNS. V lost 2 bases and J lost 1, with 6 bases in between. CDR3 length: 13 amino acids. CDR3 bases: TGTGCCAGCAGTGAACCGGGTTCCTACGAGCAGTACTTC. It codes for CASSEPGSYEQYF.

The chain is built from TRBV15 and TRBJ2-1; 8 nucleotides align to TRBD2. This CDR3 is 18 amino acids long. With 5 bases clipped from V and 1 base from J, the junction kept 13 bases outside the gene matches. Germline V gives CDR1 LNHNV, CDR2 YYDKDF (reference sequence). The CDR3 nucleotides read TGTGCCACCAGCGGAATTCGGCACGGGGGGGGATCCTACAATGAGCAGTTCTTC. As protein: CATSGIRHGGGSYNEQFF.

As concerns this clonotype: Possible read error: a much larger clone is one base away. The V and J genes are TRBV7-2 and TRBJ2-1; TRBD2 agrees at 10 bases. This CDR3 comprises 15 residues. Germline V gene data show CDR1 as SGHTA and CDR2 as FQGNSA. Here the CDR3 reads CASRRTSGSYNELFF. The CDR3 DNA follows: TGTGCCAGCAGACGGACTAGCGGTTCCTACAATGAGCTGTTCTTC. Combining the CDR3 with reference TRBV7-2 and TRBJ2-1 gives the whole variable domain GAGVSQSPSNKVTEKGKDVELRCDPISGHTALYWYRQSLGQGLEFLIYFQGNSAPDKSGLPSDRFSAERTGGSVSTLTIQRTQQEDSAVYLCASRRTSGSYNELFFGPGTRLTVL.

The chain links TRBV7-2 to TRBJ2-1, with TRBD2 matching 13 bases. This CDR3 spans 16 amino acids. V was pared by 0 bases and J by 8 bases, with 4 bases of the junction left unmatched. The V gene's germline CDR1 is SGHTA and CDR2 FQGNSA. CDR3 in DNA: TGTGCCAGCAGCTTAGCACTAGCGGGGGGGCTGGATGAGCAGTTCTTC. Translating gives CASSLALAGGLDEQFF.

The chain is built from TRBV7-3 and TRBJ2-3; weak D call: TRBD2 (5 bases). Germline-derived CDR1 and CDR2 are SGHTA and FQGTGA. Trimming cost V 2 bases and J 4 bases, with 13 bases left between them. The CDR3 totals 15 residues. The CDR3 reads CASSLWGLRADTQYF. Written as DNA, the CDR3 is TGTGCCAGCAGCTTATGGGGTCTGCGGGCAGATACGCAGTATTTT.

The rearrangement joins TRBV7-6 to TRBJ2-7, with 8 bases identical to TRBD1. Per germline, CDR1 SGHVS and CDR2 FNYEAQ. The CDR3 extends over 17 amino acids. The junction had 14 bases not matched to a gene; V was cut back by 5 bases and J by 2 bases. CDR3 in amino acids: CASSRSGTGSKAYEQYF. CDR3 DNA: TGTGCCAGCAGCCGATCCGGGACAGGATCAAAAGCCTACGAGCAGTACTTC.

The chain has TRBV3-1 and TRBJ2-2, with TRBD2 identical over 11 bases. Germline CDR1 reads LGHDT; CDR2 reads YNNKEL (reference sequence). The ends lost 4 bases at V and 3 bases at J; junction bases unmatched: 1. The CDR3 totals 15 residues. In DNA form, the CDR3 reads TGTGCCAGCAGCCTAGCGGGGGGGCACACCGGGGAGCTGTTTTTT. Amino acid sequence: CASSLAGGHTGELFF.

This clonotype was seen at least ten times. The CDR3 here is CSVENLGGYTF. CDR3 bases: TGCAGCGTTGAAAACCTGGGGGGCTACACCTTC. This chain links TRBV29-1 with TRBJ1-2; D is unresolved. Trimming pared 2 bases from V and 8 bases from J, leaving 9 bases between. The CDR3 is made up of 11 amino acids. Germline CDR1 SQVTM, CDR2 ANQGSEA. Full variable domain (remainder filled in from reference TRBV29-1 and TRBJ1-2): SAVISQKPSRDICQRGTSLTIQCQVDSQVTMMFWYRQQPGQSLTLIATANQGSEATYESGFVIDKFPISRPNLTFSTLTVSNMSPEDSSIYLCSVENLGGYTFGSGTRLTVV.

This clonotype turned up a few times. CDR3 coding DNA: TGTGCCAGCAGTTTCGGGACTGGGGAGGATACGCAGTATTTT. It yields the protein CASSFGTGEDTQYF. The gene calls are TRBV12-3 or TRBV12-4 and TRBJ2-3; a weak D match, TRBD2 (6 bases). The germline V and J ends were trimmed by 3 bases and 6 bases, with 13 bases remaining between them. This CDR3 has 14 residues.

This clonotype has a handful of counts. V and J are TRBV4-2 and TRBJ2-7, with TRBD1 matching 7 bases. The V and J ends lost 4 bases and 3 bases, in that order; junction bases with no gene match: 9. CDR1 and CDR2 from the germline V gene are LGHNA and YNFKEQ. This CDR3 has 15 residues. This CDR3 reads CASSPRQGTYYEQYF. Here the CDR3 DNA reads TGTGCCAGCAGCCCGAGACAGGGAACTTACTACGAGCAGTACTTC.

The gene calls are TRBV11-2 and TRBJ2-5; D remains unclear. The V gene lost 0 bases and the J gene lost 1 base, with 9 bases spanning the gap. Germline V gene data show CDR1 as SGHAT and CDR2 as FQNNGV. This CDR3 spans 15 amino acids. For the CDR3, the DNA is TGTGCCAGCAGCTTAGATCCGGCTAGCCAAGAGACCCAGTACTTC. Protein: CASSLDPASQETQYF. Full variable domain (missing parts from reference TRBV11-2 and TRBJ2-5): EAGVAQSPRYKIIEKRQSVAFWCNPISGHATLYWYQQILGQGPKLLIQFQNNGVVDDSQLPKDRFSAERLKGVDSTLKIQPAKLEDSAVYLCASSLDPASQETQYFGPGTRLLVL.

The V and J genes are TRBV6-1 and TRBJ2-5; D gene unclear. Germline loops: CDR1 MNHNS, CDR2 SASEGT. V was shortened by 6 bases and J by 4 bases, with 27 bases between the two germline ends. The CDR3 loop spans 18 amino acids. CDR3 protein: CASRSPRPYEQWGETQYF. Written as DNA, the CDR3 is TGTGCCAGCAGGTCCCCCCGGCCGTACGAACAATGGGGAGAGACCCAGTACTTC.

The chain employs TRBV4-2 and TRBJ2-7, with a weak D call TRBD1 (5 bases). CDR1 LGHNA and CDR2 YNFKEQ come from the germline V gene. The CDR3 totals 16 residues. The ends were cut back, 0 bases at V and 0 bases at J, with 12 bases in the middle. Here the CDR3 reads CASSQDGAGNSYEQYF. In DNA form, the CDR3 reads TGTGCCAGCAGCCAAGATGGAGCAGGGAACTCCTACGAGCAGTACTTC.

This clonotype was picked up one time. The rearrangement uses TRBV6-1 and TRBJ2-7; perhaps TRBD1 as D (5 bases). From germline, CDR1 is MNHNS and CDR2 SASEGT. V gave up 6 bases and J gave up 6 bases, with 21 bases separating them. The CDR3 contains 15 residues. CDR3 protein: CASSPRTDRTSEQYF. In nucleotides, the CDR3 is TGTGCCAGCAGCCCGCGTACTGACAGAACTTCCGAGCAGTACTTC.

The CDR3 sequence: CASSSGGVPYEQYF. DNA of the CDR3: TGTGCCAGCAGCTCCGGGGGGGTGCCCTACGAGCAGTACTTC. V and J are TRBV11-2 and TRBJ2-7; TRBD2 matches at 8 bases. The germline V gene has CDR1 SGHAT and CDR2 FQNNGV. CDR3 length: 14 amino acids. V lost 4 bases, J lost 2 bases, and 4 bases stayed unmatched.

V usage is TRBV15 and J usage is TRBJ2-7; possibly TRBD1 for D (6 bases). The CDR3 spans 14 residues. The V and J ends lost 5 bases and 0 bases respectively, with 11 bases between them. Germline V gene data show CDR1 as LNHNV and CDR2 as YYDKDF (reference sequence). CDR3 coding DNA: TGTGCCACCAGCCTTGACAGGACCTCCTACGAGCAGTACTTC. Translated: CATSLDRTSYEQYF.

This clonotype was seen a handful of times. V usage is TRBV7-2 and J usage is TRBJ1-4, with D possibly TRBD1 on 5 matching bases. V dropped 5 bases and J dropped 5 bases, with 15 bases sitting between them. Looked up from germline, CDR1 is SGHTA and CDR2 is FQGNSA. This CDR3 is 15 amino acids long. CDR3: CASSLGGQGNEKLFF. In nucleotides, the CDR3 is TGTGCCAGCAGCCTAGGAGGGCAGGGAAATGAAAAACTGTTTTTT.

This sequence joins TRBV28 and TRBJ2-1, with D perhaps matching TRBD2 (7 bases). There are 14 residues in the CDR3. V was trimmed by 6 bases and J by 10 bases, leaving 19 bases between them. Germline loops: CDR1 MDHEN, CDR2 SYDVKM. Written as DNA, the CDR3 is TGTGCCAGCAGCCCCGGGGGGCGGTTAGGGGAGCAGTTCTTC. The encoded protein is CASSPGGRLGEQFF.

This chain connects TRBV9 to TRBJ2-1; 9 bases are a match to TRBD1. The CDR3 extends over 15 amino acids. The trim removed 0 bases at V and 7 bases at J, leaving 5 bases unmatched. Germline V gene sequence: CDR1 SGDLS, CDR2 YYNGEE. The CDR3 nucleotides are TGTGCCAGCAGCGTAGTACAGGGGGCGGGAAATGAGCAGTTCTTC. Amino acids: CASSVVQGAGNEQFF. The whole variable domain, remainder taken from reference TRBV9 and TRBJ2-1, is DSGVTQTPKHLITATGQRVTLRCSPRSGDLSVYWYQQSLDQGLQFLIQYYNGEERAKGNILERFSAQQFPDLHSELNLSSLELGDSALYFCASSVVQGAGNEQFFGPGTRLTVL.

J is TRBJ2-7 and V is TRBV12-3 or TRBV12-4; D ambiguous. This CDR3 has 13 amino acids. Trimming removed 5 bases at V and 2 bases at J, with 10 bases between. The DNA of the CDR3 is TGTGCCAGCAGTCCCTCCAGCCCCTACGAGCAGTACTTC. This gives the protein CASSPSSPYEQYF.